The 2 T cell receptor beta chains below come from one sample, sequenced in a study of blood T cells in healthy people across ages. Primers used in a second PCR of roughly 6 to 12 cycles were a sample-barcoded 5' primer and a J-beta primer mix. Each CDR3 protein gets one entry after TCRdb re-called the 5' RACE reads with MiXCR. Of some 880,000 distinct CDR3 sequences listed, 35% to 40% are singletons. The sample comprised blood. The receptors come from a man between 18 and 35 years old in good health.

This clonotype was observed a few times. The CDR3: CASSPEAGSMDTQYF. The CDR3 bases are TGTGCCAGCAGCCCAGAAGCGGGGTCTATGGATACGCAGTATTTT. The chain has TRBV7-2 and TRBJ2-3; 7 bases fit TRBD2. CDR3 length: 15 residues. Trimming cost V 5 bases and J 6 bases; bases outside gene matches: 11. Germline CDR1 is SGHTA and CDR2 is FQGNSA.

The rearrangement joins TRBV12-3 or TRBV12-4 to TRBJ2-2; 7 nucleotides agree with TRBD1. This CDR3 has 15 residues. Trimming cost V 7 bases and J 5 bases; bases outside gene matches: 10. The CDR3 spells CASNHPTGRTGELFF. Written as DNA, the CDR3 is TGTGCCAGCAACCACCCGACAGGGCGGACCGGGGAGCTGTTTTTT.